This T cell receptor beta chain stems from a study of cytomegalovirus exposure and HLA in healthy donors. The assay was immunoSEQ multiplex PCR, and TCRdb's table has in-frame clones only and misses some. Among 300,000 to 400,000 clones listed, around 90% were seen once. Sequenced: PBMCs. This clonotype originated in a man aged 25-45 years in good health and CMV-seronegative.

The CDR3 bases are TGTGCCAGCTCACCCTTCGAGCAAGAGACCCAGTACTTC. Translated: CASSPFEQETQYF. The V gene is TRBV18, the J gene TRBJ2-5; D not resolved. Germline V lookup: CDR1 KGHSH, CDR2 LQKENI. This CDR3 region has 13 residues. The germline V and J ends were trimmed by 3 bases and 2 bases, with 7 bases remaining between them.